These 21 T cell receptor beta chains came from one sample sequenced in a study of CD8+ T cells in alopecia areata. The sample's treatment: oral pan-JAK inhibitor, 5-10 mg twice daily. The authors extracted RNA and reverse transcribed it into cDNA as the sequencing template. Repertoires were generated with immunoSEQ multiplex PCR, while TCRdb's copy carries only in-frame clones and drops some. The sample has a few hundred thousand clones; 35% to 40% are singletons. Sequencing was performed on CD4+ T cells sorted from blood, taken at approximately week 34, from a patient treated with tofacitinib. All receptors derive from a human donor with alopecia areata.

This clone was picked up a small number of times. V gene TRBV14 combines with J gene TRBJ2-1; 8 bases line up with TRBD2. The CDR3 runs to 16 residues. J gave up 2 bases and V 3 bases, and 6 bases lay outside the gene matches. Germline V gene sequence: CDR1 SGHDN, CDR2 FVKESK. The CDR3 reads CASSQLGGRTYNEQFF. CDR3 bases: TGTGCCAGCAGCCAGTTGGGCGGGAGGACCTACAATGAGCAGTTCTTC.

This chain uses TRBV30 with TRBJ1-1; D remains ambiguous. V gave up 7 bases and J gave up 1 base, with 13 bases separating them. Germline CDR1 GTSNPN, CDR2 SVGIG (reference sequence). This CDR3 spans 13 amino acids. Here the CDR3 DNA reads TGTGCCTATACTCGTTGGGCGAACACTGAAGCTTTCTTT. It is translated as CAYTRWANTEAFF. Full variable domain (outside the CDR3, taken from reference TRBV30 and TRBJ1-1): SQTIHQWPATLVQPVGSPLSLECTVEGTSNPNLYWYRQAAGRGLQLLFYSVGIGQISSEVPQNLSASRPQDRQFILSSKKLLLSDSGFYLCAYTRWANTEAFFGQGTRLTVV.

The chain employs TRBV5-4 and TRBJ2-7, with no clear D. This CDR3 contains 11 residues. Germline values: CDR1 SGHNT, CDR2 YYREEE (reference sequence). Deletions cut 3 bases from V and 4 bases from J, with 5 bases between. CDR3 sequence (DNA): TGTGCCAGCAGCTCAGGATACGAGCAGTACTTC. Amino acid sequence: CASSSGYEQYF.

The chain combines TRBV25-1 with TRBJ1-1; no clear D gene. The CDR3 has 13 amino acids. Trimming removed 6 bases at V and 4 bases at J, with 12 bases between. Germline V gene data show CDR1 as MGHDK and CDR2 as SYGVNS. The CDR3 loop is CASSWTGSTEAFF. CDR3 nucleotides: TGTGCCAGCAGCTGGACTGGCAGCACTGAAGCTTTCTTT. Full variable domain (outside the CDR3, taken from reference TRBV25-1 and TRBJ1-1): EADIYQTPRYLVIGTGKKITLECSQTMGHDKMYWYQQDPGMELHLIHYSYGVNSTEKGDLSSESTVSRIRTEHFPLTLESARPSHTSQYLCASSWTGSTEAFFGQGTRLTVV.

The chain is built from TRBV30 and TRBJ2-3; 7 bases line up with TRBD1. Trimming removed 5 bases from V and 6 bases from J; junction bases left unmatched: 11. Germline CDR1 is GTSNPN and CDR2 is SVGIG (reference sequence). The CDR3 sequence is 14 residues long. The CDR3 DNA reads as TGTGCCTGGGAAGGACAGGCCATGTCGGATACGCAGTATTTT. It is translated as CAWEGQAMSDTQYF.

The chain is built from TRBV4-3 and TRBJ2-4, with D unclear. The CDR3 loop spans 17 amino acids. CDR1 LGHNA and CDR2 YSLEER come from the germline V gene. V was clipped by 0 bases and J by 0 bases, with 12 bases between them. CDR3 nucleotides: TGCGCCAGCAGCCAAGATGTAACGGGCCTAGCCAAAAACATTCAGTACTTC. Translated: CASSQDVTGLAKNIQYF.

This clone has a handful of counts. The J gene is TRBJ2-1, the V gene TRBV10-1; the D is unclear. This CDR3 is built from 12 residues. V lost 8 bases, J lost 8 bases, and 13 bases lay in between. CDR1 is WNHNN, CDR2 SYGVQD, per germline (reference sequence). CDR3 residues: CASAEYPDEQFF. CDR3 coding DNA: TGCGCCAGCGCGGAATATCCGGATGAGCAGTTCTTC.

A few counts support this clone. The V and J genes are TRBV6-1 and TRBJ1-5, with TRBD1 matching 9 bases. In germline, CDR1 is MNHNS, CDR2 SASEGT. J gave up 2 bases and V 8 bases, and 7 bases lay outside the gene matches. The CDR3 runs to 15 residues. CDR3 sequence (DNA): TGTGCCAGCGGGTTGACAGGGGGTGGCAATCAGCCCCAGCATTTT. Its translation: CASGLTGGGNQPQHF.

This clone was counted only a few times. V is TRBV7-2 and J is TRBJ1-3; maybe TRBD1 (5 bases). V was trimmed by 6 bases and J by 0 bases, leaving 12 bases between them. This CDR3 spans 15 amino acids. Germline V lookup: CDR1 SGHTA, CDR2 FQGNSA. The CDR3 here is CASSSQGGSGNTIYF. The CDR3 DNA is TGTGCCAGCAGTTCCCAGGGAGGCTCTGGAAACACCATATATTTT.

The chain joins TRBV5-1 to TRBJ2-3; D gene uncertain. CDR3 size: 13 residues. V dropped 2 bases and J dropped 2 bases, with 6 bases sitting between them. Germline lookup yields CDR1 SGHRS and CDR2 YFSETQ. CDR3 loop: CASSFGYTDTQYF. The CDR3 nucleotides are TGCGCCAGCAGCTTTGGTTACACAGATACGCAGTATTTT. Drawing the rest from reference TRBV5-1 and TRBJ2-3, the complete variable domain is KAGVTQTPRYLIKTRGQQVTLSCSPISGHRSVSWYQQTPGQGLQFLFEYFSETQRNKGNFPGRFSGRQFSNSRSEMNVSTLELGDSALYLCASSFGYTDTQYFGPGTRLTVL.

This CDR3 reads CASSVESRGNGYTF. In DNA form, the CDR3 reads TGTGCCAGCAGCGTAGAATCTAGGGGGAACGGCTACACCTTC. The chain has TRBV9 and TRBJ1-2; TRBD1 is a possible D gene (6 bases). CDR1 and CDR2 from the germline V gene are SGDLS and YYNGEE. Trimming pared 0 bases from V and 8 bases from J, leaving 14 bases between. The CDR3 has 14 residues.

This sequence joins TRBV7-2 and TRBJ2-3; D is perhaps TRBD1 (6 bases). V was pared by 1 base and J by 0 bases, with 20 bases between. The CDR3 is 19 amino acids. CDR1 is SGHTA and CDR2 is FQGNSA in the germline V gene. CDR3 region: CASSLVPPRQVLSTDTQYF. The CDR3 nucleotides are TGTGCCAGCAGCTTAGTACCCCCCCGACAGGTCCTTAGCACAGATACGCAGTATTTT.

The chain combines TRBV7-2 with TRBJ2-1, with D unresolved. The CDR3 runs to 13 residues. Per the germline V gene, CDR1 is SGHTA and CDR2 is FQGNSA. V was pared by 0 bases and J by 8 bases, with 8 bases between. CDR3 coding DNA: TGTGCCAGCAGCTTAGCCCCCATGGATGAGCAGTTCTTC. Protein sequence: CASSLAPMDEQFF.

The chain couples TRBV6-1 to TRBJ2-7; 7 bases map to TRBD1. CDR3 length: 12 residues. The germline V gene has CDR1 MNHNS and CDR2 SASEGT. V was pared by 8 bases and J by 7 bases, with 8 bases of the junction left unmatched. This CDR3 reads CASGTDLMEQYF. The CDR3, as DNA: TGTGCCAGCGGGACAGACCTTATGGAGCAGTACTTC.

This clone has just a few counts. The chain joins TRBV2 to TRBJ2-7; D remains ambiguous. This CDR3 has 13 amino acids. V lost 1 base and J 3 bases, leaving 7 bases between the germline ends. In germline, CDR1 is SNHLY, CDR2 FYNNEI. CDR3 DNA: TGTGCCAGCAGTGAAGTCCCTGGCTACGAGCAGTACTTC. This sequence encodes CASSEVPGYEQYF.

V gene TRBV29-1 combines with J gene TRBJ2-7; TRBD2 agrees at 9 bases. The CDR3 totals 16 residues. The germline V gene encodes CDR1 SQVTM and CDR2 ANQGSEA. Trimming removed 1 base from V and 2 bases from J; junction bases left unmatched: 9. The CDR3 sequence: CSVEVMVAGAAYEQYF. The CDR3 DNA is TGCAGCGTTGAAGTTATGGTAGCGGGGGCCGCCTACGAGCAGTACTTC.

This chain connects TRBV30 to TRBJ1-2; D uncertain. The V gene's germline CDR1 is GTSNPN and CDR2 SVGIG (reference sequence). The CDR3 covers 15 residues. Trimming pared 0 bases from V and 8 bases from J, leaving 19 bases between. The CDR3 sequence is CAWSVDRGMGRGYTF. The CDR3 nucleotides are TGTGCCTGGAGTGTAGACCGCGGAATGGGCAGGGGCTACACCTTC.

The chain employs TRBV5-1 and TRBJ1-5, with a possible D match to TRBD1 (5 bases). V was clipped by 0 bases and J by 0 bases, with 7 bases between them. Germline CDR1 is SGHRS and CDR2 is YFSETQ. CDR3 length equals 15 residues. The CDR3 sequence is CASSLVGDSNQPQHF. The CDR3 nucleotides are TGCGCCAGCAGCTTGGTAGGGGATAGCAATCAGCCCCAGCATTTT.

Only a few counts were recorded for this clone. The gene calls are TRBV28 and TRBJ1-2; tentatively, D is TRBD1 (5 bases). The CDR3 is 11 amino acids. The germline gives CDR1 MDHEN, CDR2 SYDVKM. The germline V and J ends were trimmed by 8 bases and 6 bases, with 10 bases remaining between them. As DNA, the CDR3 is TGTGCCAGCTACGGGGGAAATGGCTACACCTTC. It codes for CASYGGNGYTF.

This chain links TRBV6-5 with TRBJ2-7; no firm D call. Deletions cut 6 bases from V and 2 bases from J, with 11 bases between. CDR3 size: 13 residues. Per the germline V gene, CDR1 is MNHEY and CDR2 is SVGAGI. The DNA for the CDR3 is TGTGCCAGCAGCCCCACCAGAGCCTACGAGCAGTACTTC. Its translation is CASSPTRAYEQYF.

V usage is TRBV7-9 and J usage is TRBJ2-2, with 8 positions matching TRBD2. V trimming: 5 bases; J trimming: 6 bases; junction bases outside the gene matches: 5. CDR1 SEHNR and CDR2 FQNEAQ come from the germline V gene (reference sequence). The CDR3 is made up of 14 amino acids. Written as DNA, the CDR3 is TGTGCCAGCAGCCGCGAAGCGGGGGCCGGGGAGCTGTTTTTT. It encodes CASSREAGAGELFF.